The clone carrying this T cell receptor (beta chain) has a handful of counts. This record belongs to a study of blood T cells in healthy people across ages. This CDR3 is 15 amino acids long. V lost 8 bases and J lost 5; bases outside the gene matches: 11. Germline CDR1 SEHNR, CDR2 FQNEAQ (reference sequence). For the second PCR, which ran for roughly 6 to 12 cycles, a sample-barcoded 5' primer and a J-beta primer mix were used. Each cDNA molecule was tagged by a template-switch adaptor with 12 random nucleotides. Via MiXCR, TCRdb re-called the 5' RACE reads, giving one row per CDR3 protein. In the table there are more than 900,000 distinct CDR3 sequences, almost 30% of which are singletons. This sample was also put to use in a study of T cells of mothers and their children.

This clonotype was obtained from a middle-aged woman in good health. This chain joins TRBV7-9 and TRBJ2-1, with 8 bases fitting TRBD1. The material sequenced was blood. The CDR3 spells CASLRTGSFDNEQFF. The DNA for the CDR3 is TGTGCCAGCCTTCGGACAGGGTCGTTTGACAATGAGCAGTTCTTC. The whole variable domain, remainder taken from reference TRBV7-9 and TRBJ2-1, is DTGVSQNPRHKITKRGQNVTFRCDPISEHNRLYWYRQTLGQGPEFLTYFQNEAQLEKSRLLSDRFSAERPKGSFSTLEIQRTEQGDSAMYLCASLRTGSFDNEQFFGPGTRLTVL.